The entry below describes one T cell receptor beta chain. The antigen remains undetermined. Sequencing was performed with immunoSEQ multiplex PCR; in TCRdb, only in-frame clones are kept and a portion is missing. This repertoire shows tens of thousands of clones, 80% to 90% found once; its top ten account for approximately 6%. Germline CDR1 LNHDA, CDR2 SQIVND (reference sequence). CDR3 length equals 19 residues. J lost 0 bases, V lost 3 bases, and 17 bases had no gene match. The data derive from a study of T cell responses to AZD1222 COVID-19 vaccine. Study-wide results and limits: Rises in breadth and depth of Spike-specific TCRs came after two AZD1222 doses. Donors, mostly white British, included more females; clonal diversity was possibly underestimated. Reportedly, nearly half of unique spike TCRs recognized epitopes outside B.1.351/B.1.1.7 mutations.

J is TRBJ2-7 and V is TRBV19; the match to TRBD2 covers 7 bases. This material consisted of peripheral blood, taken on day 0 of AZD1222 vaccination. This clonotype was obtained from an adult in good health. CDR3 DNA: TGTGCCAGTAGTATCTTCCCGGCCTCTAGAGCGGGGAACTCCTACGAGCAGTACTTC. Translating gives CASSIFPASRAGNSYEQYF. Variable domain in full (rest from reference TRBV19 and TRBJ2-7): DGGITQSPKYLFRKEGQNVTLSCEQNLNHDAMYWYRQDPGQGLRLIYYSQIVNDFQKGDIAEGYSVSREKKESFPLTVTSAQKNPTAFYLCASSIFPASRAGNSYEQYFGPGTRLTVT.